The text below deals with one T cell receptor beta chain. Its target antigen remains unknown. Base quality data are lacking; no much larger clone is found one base away. This entry belongs to a study of shared clonotypes between healthy human individuals (TCRdb year 2020). Study-level background: The cohort included three men and a couple of women between 18 and 49 years of age. For each donor, three plates each were used for CD4 naive and CD4 memory, two plates were used for CD8 naive, and one plate was used for CD8 memory. To estimate repertoire size and how much clonotype sharing occurs between individuals, the study deeply sequenced the blood TCR repertoires of five healthy adults. Different laboratories and diverse techniques were used to prepare libraries and sequence TCR repertoires, to increase sequencing depth and limit assay-specific biases. Between about 0.8 and 9 billion PBMCs per donor were obtained by leukapheresis. What the authors observed across the whole study: Sampling was limited to blood, and TCR repertoires in tissue likely differ from TCR repertoires in blood. Pairwise subsampling led to the expectation that sequencing depth would affect the degree of clonotype sharing among donors. When a handful of donors were compared, the shared fraction of clonotypes was 5% to 6.5% for naive CD4, around 3.5% for naive CD8, 2% to 2.5% for memory CD4, and less than 0.45% for memory CD8. Incomplete sequencing was indicated by rarefaction of sorted-subset datasets, despite the large sequencing depth. Naive subsets generally had larger estimated clonotype richness than memory subsets. Because the study included only a small number of donors, the genetic and exposure-history diversity represented was limited. Compared with non-shared clonotypes, the clonotypes found in all four sorted-subset donors had higher generation probabilities.

Healthy HIV-negative adults with no recently reported acute infections or vaccinations were included as donors. All donors were Caucasian adults living in Nashville, Tennessee, USA. CD4+ T cells were enriched by magnetic negative selection, after which naive cells were positively selected on CD45RA and the negative fraction was taken as the memory subset. Blood was collected by leukapheresis, and PBMCs were isolated by Ficoll-Histopaque density gradient centrifugation and then cryopreserved in liquid nitrogen vapor phase. Analytical flow cytometry was used to check the purity and quantity of each magnetically sorted T cell population. Genomic DNA was isolated from each sorted fraction and quantified by UV absorbance on a Nanodrop 2000c. The germline V gene gives CDR1 as KGHSH and CDR2 as LQKENI. The germline ends are 11 bases apart after V is trimmed by 0 bases and J by 0 bases. From its cysteine to its phenylalanine, the CDR3 spans 16 amino acids. The sequence is cut down to CDR3 DNA, 48 bases in frame from base 1.

Using the deep immunoSEQ assay, TCR CDR3 regions were amplified from genomic DNA by multiplex PCR. Extracted genomic DNA from each cell subset was spread evenly across all wells of several immunoSEQ 96-well plates, with each plate serving as a replicate. For sorted subsets, approximately 190 ng genomic DNA, equal to about 30,000 T cell genomes, was loaded into each replicate PCR. Purified libraries were measured with a Qubit 3.0 fluorometer, size-checked on a Bioanalyzer 2100, and measured again with the KAPA Library Quantification kit. Every immunoSEQ 96-well plate was sequenced on a separate single-read 150-cycle Illumina NextSeq 550 flow cell. The published analysis was carried out like this. Because only junctional sequences without quality scores were contained in the immunoSEQ output, filtering matching that applied to full-length reads could not be performed. Sequences were annotated with PyIR, a Python wrapper for IgBLAST v1.9, and V/J genes and CDR3 were assigned using IMGT germline references. Any read was removed if the V/J assignment was weak (E-value above 1e-6), the CDR3 was missing, or the read contained stop codons, out-of-frame junctions, or ambiguous translated residues. V3J clonotypes were defined as sequences sharing an identical inferred V gene, J gene, and CDR3 amino acid sequence. To compute the percentage overlap between repertoires, the number of shared unique clonotypes was divided by the size of the smaller repertoire. Three approaches were used to assess repertoire richness: RTK rarefaction, the Chao1 estimator, and Recon v2.1 estimates of unobserved clonotypes. For all TCRbeta clonotypes obtained by the gDNA method from a handful of donors, generation probabilities were computed with OLGA. Imported from immuneACCESS, the table was reduced by TCRdb to in-frame sequences with V and J called. These copies leave out some clones; in studies compared against another copy, an unresolved V gene accounts for under half, and the cause of the remainder is not known. V and J calls and clone size are as listed in that table; D and trimming were resolved from the DNA. A total of roughly 520,000 clones appear in this sample, 90% to 97% of them only once. The ten largest account for about 0.064% of the sample.

The receptor chain draws on TRBV18 and TRBJ1-1, with the D gene uncertain. This TCR derives from a woman aged 30 to 39 in good health. Sequencing input: naive CD4+ T cells sorted from blood. The sample's cell subset or site label, decoded: CD45RA+ positively selected. Read as DNA, the sequence is TGTGCCAGCTCACCACCCTCTCAGGCCATGAACACTGAAGCTTTCTTT. Its translation reads: CASSPPSQAMNTEAFF.